The 3 T cell receptor beta chains below were found in one sample sequenced in a study of CD8 T cells in Susac syndrome. After extraction with the RNeasy kit, about 0.45 to 1 ug of the RNA was reverse transcribed using random hexamers. TCRdb called the immunoSEQ multiplex PCR reads again in MiXCR, with one record for every CDR3 protein. The sample yields around 100,000 distinct CDR3 sequences, roughly 96% seen once. Specimen: CD8+ T cells from PBMCs. These receptor sequences come from a human donor with Susac syndrome.

The chain has TRBV12-3 or TRBV12-4 and TRBJ2-5, with 9 bases lining up with TRBD2. This CDR3 contains 13 residues. Losses at the gene ends were 6 bases for V and 5 bases for J; bases not matched to a gene: 4. DNA of the CDR3: TGTGCCAGCAGGTCCGGGACTAGCGAGACCCAGTACTTC. As protein: CASRSGTSETQYF.

The count of this clonotype is one. For the CDR3, the DNA is TGCGCCAGCAGTCAATCGAGGAGGACCCTACTCCCCTACGAGCAGTACTTC. It specifies CASSQSRRTLLPYEQYF. The chain recombines TRBV23-1 with TRBJ2-7, with a tentative D call TRBD2 (5 bases). TRBV23-1 qualifies as an ORF whose function is uncertain. This CDR3 is 17 amino acids long. With 0 bases removed from V and 2 bases from J, the gap between germline ends came to 17 bases.

This chain joins TRBV29-1 and TRBJ2-7; either TRBD1 or TRBD2 may fit D (6 bases each). Germline V gene lookup returns CDR1 SQVTM and CDR2 ANQGSEA. This CDR3 region has 12 residues. The ends were cut back, 8 bases at V and 6 bases at J, with 17 bases in the middle. CDR3 DNA: TGCAGCTTCAACCGGGGGCCCTCCGAGCAGTACTTC. As protein: CSFNRGPSEQYF.